The 27 T cell receptor beta chains listed next were all sequenced from one sample in a study of OX40 agonist ivuxolimab in advanced cancers. TCRdb's copy holds only in-frame clones and misses some; the assay was immunoSEQ multiplex PCR. The sample lists about 93,000 clones, roughly 94% seen once, with roughly 0.5% in the top ten. Sequenced here: CD4+ or CD8+ T cells sorted from blood, sampled in a trial of the OX40 agonist ivuxolimab. These receptors were taken from an adult with an advanced solid tumor such as melanoma, head and neck, liver or kidney cancer.

The chain combines TRBV6-1 with TRBJ2-7; D ambiguous. The CDR3 sequence is 15 residues long. Germline V gives CDR1 MNHNS, CDR2 SASEGT. V lost 5 bases and J 2 bases, leaving 16 bases between the germline ends. CDR3 DNA: TGTGCCAGCAGTCGCCACCGGGCCTCTACCTACGAGCAGTACTTC. Its protein product is CASSRHRASTYEQYF.

V is TRBV9 and J is TRBJ2-2; 7 bases agree with TRBD2. The V gene's germline CDR1 is SGDLS and CDR2 YYNGEE. The trim removed 0 bases at V and 3 bases at J, leaving 8 bases unmatched. The CDR3 consists of 17 residues. Here the CDR3 DNA reads TGTGCCAGCAGCGTAGTAGCGGGTTCCCCTCACACCGGGGAGCTGTTTTTT. Translating it yields CASSVVAGSPHTGELFF.

Written as DNA, the CDR3 is TGTGCCAGCAGCTCCGACCCCGGGAGCACAGATACGCAGTATTTT. Residues: CASSSDPGSTDTQYF. J is TRBJ2-3 and V is TRBV13; no definite D call. The germline gives CDR1 PRHDT, CDR2 FYEKMQ (reference sequence). V lost 4 bases and J lost 0, with 11 bases in between. This CDR3 is built from 15 residues.

The sample holds one count of this clone. The rearrangement joins TRBV5-1 to TRBJ2-1; 9 nucleotides agree with TRBD1. The CDR3 consists of 17 residues. The junction had 6 bases not matched to a gene; V was cut back by 0 bases and J by 2 bases. The germline CDR1 and CDR2 sequences are SGHRS and YFSETQ. CDR3 protein: CASSLGTGVDTYNEQFF. CDR3 bases: TGCGCCAGCAGCTTGGGGACAGGGGTCGACACCTACAATGAGCAGTTCTTC.

The rearrangement uses TRBV6-5 and TRBJ1-6, with D perhaps TRBD1 (6 bases). Trimming removed 6 bases from V and 9 bases from J, with 18 bases in between. Per germline, CDR1 MNHEY and CDR2 SVGAGI. This CDR3 is 15 amino acids long. The CDR3 protein is CASRGAGTFFSPLHF. CDR3 sequence (DNA): TGTGCCAGCAGGGGTGCCGGGACATTTTTTTCACCCCTCCACTTT.

V and J are TRBV19 and TRBJ2-1, with D possibly being TRBD1 (6 bases). V dropped 3 bases and J dropped 4 bases, with 10 bases sitting between them. The length of the CDR3 is 14 residues. The V gene's germline CDR1 is LNHDA and CDR2 SQIVND (reference sequence). The CDR3 DNA sequence: TGTGCCAGTAGTATGCCAGGGGCATACAATGAGCAGTTCTTC. Translated, it gives CASSMPGAYNEQFF.

In nucleotides, the CDR3 is TGCGCCAGCAGCTTGGTAACAGGGGGAGACTCCTACGAGCAGTACTTC. This translates into CASSLVTGGDSYEQYF. The chain joins TRBV5-1 to TRBJ2-7, with TRBD1 matching over 8 bases. The CDR3 length is 16 residues. Germline V gene data show CDR1 as SGHRS and CDR2 as YFSETQ. V was clipped by 0 bases and J by 0 bases; unmatched bases: 5.

This clone was recorded only once. The rearrangement links TRBV7-8 to TRBJ1-1; the D gene is possibly TRBD1 (5 bases). The CDR3 runs 14 residues. Trimming shortened V by 2 bases and J by 1 base, and 8 bases separated the two germline ends. Germline V gene sequence: CDR1 SGHVS, CDR2 FQNEAQ. The CDR3 coding sequence is TGTGCCAGCAGCTTAAACCAGGGGAACACTGAAGCTTTCTTT. Protein product: CASSLNQGNTEAFF.

The chain has TRBV19 and TRBJ2-2, with unresolved D. There are 14 residues in the CDR3. Deletions cut 2 bases from V and 1 base from J, with 5 bases between. Germline-derived CDR1 and CDR2 are LNHDA and SQIVND (reference sequence). The chain's CDR3 is CASSINRNTGELFF. The CDR3 bases are TGTGCCAGTAGTATAAACAGGAACACCGGGGAGCTGTTTTTT.

This rearrangement joins TRBV5-4 to TRBJ1-3, with TRBD1 identical over 7 bases. The germline CDR1 and CDR2 sequences are SGHNT and YYREEE (reference sequence). The CDR3 sequence is 16 residues long. With 2 bases clipped from V and 7 bases from J, the junction kept 12 bases outside the gene matches. CDR3 protein: CASSLEGARVGNTIYF. The CDR3 coding sequence is TGTGCCAGCAGCTTAGAGGGGGCCAGGGTTGGCAACACCATATATTTT.

This chain uses TRBV19 with TRBJ2-7; TRBD2 matches at 11 bases. Trimming at V came to 6 bases and at J to 2 bases, leaving 6 bases not matched to a gene. The CDR3 runs to 15 residues. Germline V gene data show CDR1 as LNHDA and CDR2 as SQIVND (reference sequence). The CDR3 DNA reads TGTGCCAGTAGAACCGGGACTAGCGGTGCCTACGAGCAGTACTTC. It yields the protein CASRTGTSGAYEQYF.

The J gene is TRBJ1-4, the V gene TRBV5-4; D may be TRBD1 (6 bases). CDR1 is SGHNT and CDR2 is YYREEE in the germline V gene (reference sequence). CDR3 length equals 15 residues. V was shortened by 2 bases and J by 11 bases, with 19 bases between the two germline ends. CDR3: CASSFSGGGMRKLFF. The DNA of the CDR3 is TGTGCCAGCAGCTTTTCCGGAGGGGGGATGAGGAAACTGTTTTTT.

A single count supports this clone. CDR3 loop: CAWSVRGGQPQHF. For the CDR3, the DNA is TGTGCCTGGAGTGTACGGGGGGGTCAGCCCCAGCATTTT. The chain is built from TRBV30 and TRBJ1-5, with D tentatively TRBD1 (5 bases). The CDR3 sequence is 13 residues long. Trimming removed 0 bases from V and 6 bases from J, with 9 bases in between. Germline-derived CDR1 and CDR2 are GTSNPN and SVGIG (reference sequence).

This clone was picked up one time. A read error may produce the germline difference seen at one junction end. Written as DNA, the CDR3 is TGTGCTAGCAGCTTAGCGGGGGGCTCGGATACGCAGTATTTT. It encodes CASSLAGGSDTQYF. This sequence joins TRBV7-7 and TRBJ2-3; 10 positions agree with TRBD2. CDR1 is SSHAT, CDR2 FNYEAQ, per germline (reference sequence). The CDR3 loop spans 14 amino acids.

This clone came up a few times. J is TRBJ2-2 and V is TRBV6-6, with D maybe TRBD2 (5 bases). CDR3 length equals 13 residues. Germline loops: CDR1 MNHNY, CDR2 SVGAGI (reference sequence). Trimming cost V 7 bases and J 2 bases, with 8 bases left between them. The CDR3 is CASTRANTGELFF. The CDR3 DNA is TGTGCCAGCACGAGGGCCAACACCGGGGAGCTGTTTTTT.

The chain is built from TRBV5-1 and TRBJ1-4; TRBD1 is a possible D gene (5 bases). Trimming shortened V by 1 base and J by 2 bases, and 9 bases separated the two germline ends. The germline CDR1 and CDR2 sequences are SGHRS and YFSETQ. The CDR3 loop spans 15 amino acids. The CDR3 DNA follows: TGCGCCAGCAGCTTGTCGGGGGTCACTAATGAAAAACTGTTTTTT. It yields the protein CASSLSGVTNEKLFF.

The chain carries TRBV6-6 and TRBJ1-4; D call uncertain. The CDR3 spans 14 residues. Trimming stripped 2 bases from V and 0 bases from J, with 4 bases between. CDR1 is MNHNY, CDR2 SVGAGI, per germline (reference sequence). The DNA of the CDR3 is TGTGCCAGCAGTTACCTTGCAACTAATGAAAAACTGTTTTTT. This gives the protein CASSYLATNEKLFF.

The chain recombines TRBV7-6 with TRBJ2-2, with D tentatively TRBD1 (5 bases). This CDR3 region has 15 residues. CDR1 and CDR2 from the germline V gene are SGHVS and FNYEAQ. The germline V and J ends were trimmed by 5 bases and 2 bases, with 12 bases remaining between them. CDR3 DNA sequence: TGTGCCAGCAGCCGACAGAGTATTAACACCGGGGAGCTGTTTTTT. Residues: CASSRQSINTGELFF.

The table lists this clone with a count of one. This rearrangement joins TRBV19 to TRBJ2-6; the match to TRBD1 covers 8 bases. CDR1 is LNHDA, CDR2 SQIVND, per germline (reference sequence). Trimming at V came to 1 base and at J to 4 bases, leaving 3 bases not matched to a gene. CDR3 length equals 16 residues. The CDR3 DNA sequence: TGTGCCAGTAGTATAGGACAGGGGTACGGGGCCAACGTCCTGACTTTC. Amino acid sequence: CASSIGQGYGANVLTF.

This sequence joins TRBV6-5 and TRBJ1-4; D might be TRBD1 (6 bases). The CDR3 runs to 16 residues. Germline loops: CDR1 MNHEY, CDR2 SVGAGI. With 2 bases removed from V and 10 bases from J, the gap between germline ends came to 20 bases. The CDR3 is CASSYTGAGGNLKLFF. Written as DNA, the CDR3 is TGTGCCAGCAGTTACACGGGGGCAGGCGGCAACTTAAAACTGTTTTTT.

The rearrangement uses TRBV5-1 and TRBJ2-1; the match to TRBD2 covers 12 bases. The length of the CDR3 is 15 residues. V was pared by 0 bases and J by 8 bases, with 3 bases of the junction left unmatched. Germline-derived CDR1 and CDR2 are SGHRS and YFSETQ. DNA of the CDR3: TGCGCCAGCAGCTTGGGACTAGCGGGGGCGCATGAGCAGTTCTTC. It encodes CASSLGLAGAHEQFF.

The genes are TRBV30 and TRBJ1-3; no definite D call. The CDR3 has 13 amino acids. Trimming took off 2 bases at V and 0 bases at J, with 5 bases between the two ends. Looked up from germline, CDR1 is GTSNPN and CDR2 is SVGIG (reference sequence). CDR3 in DNA: TGTGCCTGGAGTAGCAGCTCTGGAAACACCATATATTTT. This gives the protein CAWSSSSGNTIYF.

The chain uses TRBV18 and TRBJ2-3; TRBD2 might be the D (5 bases). V dropped 6 bases and J dropped 5 bases, with 6 bases sitting between them. CDR1 is KGHSH and CDR2 is LQKENI in the germline V gene. The CDR3 runs 11 residues. CDR3 loop: CASSGEDTQYF. The CDR3 DNA reads as TGTGCCAGCTCGGGAGAAGATACGCAGTATTTT. Full variable domain (remainder filled in from reference TRBV18 and TRBJ2-3): NAGVMQNPRHLVRRRGQEARLRCSPMKGHSHVYWYRQLPEEGLKFMVYLQKENIIDESGMPKERFSAEFPKEGPSILRIQQVVRGDSAAYFCASSGEDTQYFGPGTRLTVL.

V is TRBV7-6 and J is TRBJ2-7, with a weak D call TRBD2 (5 bases). The CDR3 runs to 14 residues. Germline values: CDR1 SGHVS, CDR2 FNYEAQ. Trimming cost V 0 bases and J 0 bases, with 6 bases left between them. CDR3 coding DNA: TGTGCCAGCAGCTTAGCGGAGGTCTCCTACGAGCAGTACTTC. Protein sequence: CASSLAEVSYEQYF.

With respect to this clone: Other DNA sequences from this sample encode an identical CDR3 as well. This chain joins TRBV27 and TRBJ1-3, with D possibly matching TRBD1 (5 bases). Between the trimmed V and J ends, which lost 6 bases and 0 bases, there was a span of 9 bases. Germline CDR1 and CDR2: MNHEY and SMNVEV (reference sequence). CDR3 size: 14 residues. Written as DNA, the CDR3 is TGTGCCAGCAGCCGACAGAGCTCTGGAAACACCATATATTTT. Translation: CASSRQSSGNTIYF.

This chain connects TRBV6-1 to TRBJ1-5, with D possibly being TRBD1 (5 bases). The CDR3 is 14 residues long. V lost 6 bases, J lost 0 bases, and 9 bases lay in between. From germline, CDR1 is MNHNS and CDR2 SASEGT. CDR3 coding DNA: TGTGCCAGCAGCGGGGGGGATAGCAATCAGCCCCAGCATTTT. This gives the protein CASSGGDSNQPQHF.

This clone was seen more than once but under ten times. This chain joins TRBV4-2 and TRBJ2-3; 7 bases fit TRBD2. V lost 0 bases, J lost 4 bases, and 1 base stayed unmatched. The CDR3 length is 14 residues. CDR1 is LGHNA and CDR2 is YNFKEQ in the germline V gene. CDR3 nucleotides: TGTGCCAGCAGCCAAGATCTAGCGGCAGATACGCAGTATTTT. Translation gives CASSQDLAADTQYF.